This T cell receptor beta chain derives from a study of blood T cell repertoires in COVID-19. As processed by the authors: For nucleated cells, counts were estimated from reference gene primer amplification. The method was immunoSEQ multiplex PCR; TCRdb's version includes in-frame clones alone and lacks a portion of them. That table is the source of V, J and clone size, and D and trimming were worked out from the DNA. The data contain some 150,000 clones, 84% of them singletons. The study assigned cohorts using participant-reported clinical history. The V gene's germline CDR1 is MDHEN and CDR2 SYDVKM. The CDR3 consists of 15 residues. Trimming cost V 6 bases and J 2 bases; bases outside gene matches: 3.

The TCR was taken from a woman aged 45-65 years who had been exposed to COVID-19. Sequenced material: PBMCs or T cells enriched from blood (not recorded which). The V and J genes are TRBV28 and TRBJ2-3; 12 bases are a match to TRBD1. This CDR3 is CASSRDRGLTDTQYF. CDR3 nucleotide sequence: TGTGCCAGCAGCCGGGACAGGGGGCTCACAGATACGCAGTATTTT. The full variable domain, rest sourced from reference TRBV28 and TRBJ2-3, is DVKVTQSSRYLVKRTGEKVFLECVQDMDHENMFWYRQDPGLGLRLIYFSYDVKMKEKGDIPEGYSVSREKKERFSLILESASTNQTSMYLCASSRDRGLTDTQYFGPGTRLTVL.